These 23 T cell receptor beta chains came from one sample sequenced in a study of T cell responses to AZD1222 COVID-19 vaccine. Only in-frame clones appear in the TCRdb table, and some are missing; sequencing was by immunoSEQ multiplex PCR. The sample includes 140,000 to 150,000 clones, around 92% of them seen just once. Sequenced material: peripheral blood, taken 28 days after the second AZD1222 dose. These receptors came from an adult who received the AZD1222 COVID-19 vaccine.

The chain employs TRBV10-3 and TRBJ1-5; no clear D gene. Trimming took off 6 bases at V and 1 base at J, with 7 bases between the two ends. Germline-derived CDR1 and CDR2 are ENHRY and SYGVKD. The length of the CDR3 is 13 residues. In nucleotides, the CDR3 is TGTGCCATCAGGGACTCAAGCAATCAGCCCCAGCATTTT. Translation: CAIRDSSNQPQHF.

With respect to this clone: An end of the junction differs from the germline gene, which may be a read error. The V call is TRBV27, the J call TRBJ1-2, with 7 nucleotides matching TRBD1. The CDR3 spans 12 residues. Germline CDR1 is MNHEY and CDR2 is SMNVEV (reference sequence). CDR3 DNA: TGTGCCAGCAGTGCGACAGGGCTCGTCTACTTCTTC. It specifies CASSATGLVYFF.

CDR3 nucleotide sequence: TGTGCCAGCAGCCAGGGGGGCGGAAACACCGGGGAGCTGTTTTTT. It is translated as CASSQGGGNTGELFF. The chain has TRBV7-3 and TRBJ2-2; D may be TRBD1 (7 bases). The germline CDR1 and CDR2 sequences are SGHTA and FQGTGA. The CDR3 totals 15 residues. V lost 5 bases to trimming and J lost 2 bases, with 12 bases between them. Supplemented by reference TRBV7-3 and TRBJ2-2, the full variable domain reads GAGVSQTPSNKVTEKGKYVELRCDPISGHTALYWYRQSLGQGPEFLIYFQGTGAADDSGLPNDRFFAVRPEGSVSTLKIQRTERGDSAVYLCASSQGGGNTGELFFGEGSRLTVL.

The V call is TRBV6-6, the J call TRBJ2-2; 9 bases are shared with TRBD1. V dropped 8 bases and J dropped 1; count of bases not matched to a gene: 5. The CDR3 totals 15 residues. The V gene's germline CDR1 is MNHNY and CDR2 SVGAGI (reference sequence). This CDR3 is CASAGQGGNTGELFF. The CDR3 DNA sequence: TGTGCCAGCGCGGGACAGGGTGGGAACACCGGGGAGCTGTTTTTT.

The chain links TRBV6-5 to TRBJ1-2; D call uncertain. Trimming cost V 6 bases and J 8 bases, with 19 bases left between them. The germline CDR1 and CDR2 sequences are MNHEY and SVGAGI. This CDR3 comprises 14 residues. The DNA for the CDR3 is TGTGCCAGCAGCCTGGACGGGAATATGTTGGGCTACACCTTC. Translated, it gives CASSLDGNMLGYTF.

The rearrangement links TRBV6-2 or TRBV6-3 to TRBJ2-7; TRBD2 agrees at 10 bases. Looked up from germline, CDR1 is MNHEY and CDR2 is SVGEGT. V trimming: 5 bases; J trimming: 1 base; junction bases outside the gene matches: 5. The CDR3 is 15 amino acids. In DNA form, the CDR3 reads TGTGCCAGCAGTGCCCTAGCGGGAGCTTCCTACGAGCAGTACTTC. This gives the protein CASSALAGASYEQYF.

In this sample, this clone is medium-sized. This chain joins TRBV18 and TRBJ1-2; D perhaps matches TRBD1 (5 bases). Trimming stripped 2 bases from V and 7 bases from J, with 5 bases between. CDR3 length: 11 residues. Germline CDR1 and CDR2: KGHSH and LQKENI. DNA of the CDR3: TGTGCCAGCTCACCAGGGGGTGGCTACACCTTC. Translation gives CASSPGGGYTF. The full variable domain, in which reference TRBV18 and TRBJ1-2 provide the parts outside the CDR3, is NAGVMQNPRHLVRRRGQEARLRCSPMKGHSHVYWYRQLPEEGLKFMVYLQKENIIDESGMPKERFSAEFPKEGPSILRIQQVVRGDSAAYFCASSPGGGYTFGSGTRLTVV.

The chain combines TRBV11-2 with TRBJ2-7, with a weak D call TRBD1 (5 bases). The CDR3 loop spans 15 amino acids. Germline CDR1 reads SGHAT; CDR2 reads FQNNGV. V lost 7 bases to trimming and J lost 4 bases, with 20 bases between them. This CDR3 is CASTPQGEVGYEQYF. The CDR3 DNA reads TGTGCCAGCACCCCCCAGGGCGAGGTCGGGTACGAGCAGTACTTC.

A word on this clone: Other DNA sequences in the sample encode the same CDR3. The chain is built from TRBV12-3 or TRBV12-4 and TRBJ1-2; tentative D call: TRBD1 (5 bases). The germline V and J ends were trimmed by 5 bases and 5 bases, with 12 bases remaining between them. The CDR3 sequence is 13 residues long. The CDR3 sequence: CASSPGTAYGYTF. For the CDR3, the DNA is TGTGCCAGCAGTCCCGGGACCGCATATGGCTACACCTTC.

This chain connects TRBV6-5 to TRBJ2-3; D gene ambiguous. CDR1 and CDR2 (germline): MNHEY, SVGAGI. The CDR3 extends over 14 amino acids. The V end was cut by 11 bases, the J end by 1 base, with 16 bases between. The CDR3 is CAPQKRRRTDTQYF. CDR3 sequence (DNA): TGTGCCCCACAAAAGAGACGGCGCACAGATACGCAGTATTTT.

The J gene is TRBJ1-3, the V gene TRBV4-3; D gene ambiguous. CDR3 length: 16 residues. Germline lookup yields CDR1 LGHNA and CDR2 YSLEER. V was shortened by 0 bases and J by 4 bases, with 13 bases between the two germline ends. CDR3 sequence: CASSQDREAYGNTIYF. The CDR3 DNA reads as TGCGCCAGCAGCCAAGATCGGGAGGCGTACGGAAACACCATATATTTT.

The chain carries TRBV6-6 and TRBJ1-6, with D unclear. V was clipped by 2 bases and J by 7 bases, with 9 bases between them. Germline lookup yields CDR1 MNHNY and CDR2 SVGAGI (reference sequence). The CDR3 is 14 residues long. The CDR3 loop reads CASSYEEENSPLHF. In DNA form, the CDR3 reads TGTGCCAGCAGTTACGAGGAAGAGAATTCACCCCTCCACTTT.

The CDR3 here is CASSPGGQAGNTIYF. CDR3 DNA sequence: TGTGCCAGCAGCCCCGGGGGCCAAGCCGGAAACACCATATATTTT. J is TRBJ1-3 and V is TRBV5-4; TRBD1 is a possible D gene (6 bases). This CDR3 comprises 15 residues. In germline, CDR1 is SGHNT, CDR2 YYREEE (reference sequence). V was shortened by 4 bases and J by 4 bases, with 15 bases between the two germline ends.

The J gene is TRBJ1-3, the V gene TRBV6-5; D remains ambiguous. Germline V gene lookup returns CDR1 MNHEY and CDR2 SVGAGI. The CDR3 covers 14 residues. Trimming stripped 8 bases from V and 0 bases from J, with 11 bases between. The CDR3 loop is CASGAMSSGNTIYF. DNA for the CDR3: TGTGCCAGCGGAGCGATGAGCTCTGGAAACACCATATATTTT.

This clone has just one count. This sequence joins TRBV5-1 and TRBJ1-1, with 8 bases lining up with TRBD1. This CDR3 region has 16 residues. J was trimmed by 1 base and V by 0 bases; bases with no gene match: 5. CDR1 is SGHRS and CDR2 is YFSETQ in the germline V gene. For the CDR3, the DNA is TGCGCCAGCAGCTTGGTGTTTGACAGGGGGAACACTGAAGCTTTCTTT. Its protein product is CASSLVFDRGNTEAFF.

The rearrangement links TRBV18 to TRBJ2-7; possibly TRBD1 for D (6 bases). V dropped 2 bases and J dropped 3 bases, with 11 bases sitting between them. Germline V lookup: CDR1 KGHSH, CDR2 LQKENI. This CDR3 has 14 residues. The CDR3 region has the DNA TGTGCCAGCTCACCATACAGGGACGACTACGAGCAGTACTTC. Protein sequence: CASSPYRDDYEQYF.

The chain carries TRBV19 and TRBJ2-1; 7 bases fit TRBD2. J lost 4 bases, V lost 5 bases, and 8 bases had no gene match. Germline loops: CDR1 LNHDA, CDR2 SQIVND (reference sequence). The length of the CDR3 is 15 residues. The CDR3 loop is CASSEQRGVYNEQFF. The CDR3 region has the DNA TGTGCCAGTAGTGAGCAGCGGGGCGTGTACAATGAGCAGTTCTTC. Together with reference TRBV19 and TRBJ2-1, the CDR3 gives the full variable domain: DGGITQSPKYLFRKEGQNVTLSCEQNLNHDAMYWYRQDPGQGLRLIYYSQIVNDFQKGDIAEGYSVSREKKESFPLTVTSAQKNPTAFYLCASSEQRGVYNEQFFGPGTRLTVL.

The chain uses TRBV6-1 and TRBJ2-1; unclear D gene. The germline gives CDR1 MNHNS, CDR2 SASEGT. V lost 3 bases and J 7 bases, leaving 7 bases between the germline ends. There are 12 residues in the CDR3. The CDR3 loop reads CASSDPTNEQFF. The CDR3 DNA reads TGTGCCAGCAGTGACCCTACTAATGAGCAGTTCTTC.

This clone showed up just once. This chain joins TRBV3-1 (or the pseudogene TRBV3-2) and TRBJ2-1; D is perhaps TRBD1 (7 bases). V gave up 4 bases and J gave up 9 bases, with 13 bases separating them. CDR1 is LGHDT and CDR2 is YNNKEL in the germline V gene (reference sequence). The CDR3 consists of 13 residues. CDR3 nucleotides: TGTGCCAGCAGCCCAGGAGGGGGCGGTGAGCAGTTCTTC. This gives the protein CASSPGGGGEQFF.

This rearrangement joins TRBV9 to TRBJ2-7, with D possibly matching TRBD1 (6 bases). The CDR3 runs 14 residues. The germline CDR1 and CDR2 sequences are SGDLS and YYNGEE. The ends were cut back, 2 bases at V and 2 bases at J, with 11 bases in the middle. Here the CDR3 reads CASSVRDIPYEQYF. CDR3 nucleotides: TGTGCCAGCAGCGTCCGGGACATACCCTACGAGCAGTACTTC.

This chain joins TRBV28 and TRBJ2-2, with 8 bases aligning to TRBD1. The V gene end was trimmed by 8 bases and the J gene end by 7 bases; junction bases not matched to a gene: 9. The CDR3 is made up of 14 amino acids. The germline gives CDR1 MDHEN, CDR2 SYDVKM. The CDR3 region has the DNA TGTGCCAGCGGGGACAGGATGCGAAGCGGGGAGCTGTTTTTT. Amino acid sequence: CASGDRMRSGELFF.

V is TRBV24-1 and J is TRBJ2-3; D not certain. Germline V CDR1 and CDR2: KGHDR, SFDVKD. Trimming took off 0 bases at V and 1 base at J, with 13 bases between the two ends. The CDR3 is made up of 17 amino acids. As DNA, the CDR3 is TGTGCCACCAGTGATTTGGGTACATCGTCGGGCACAGATACGCAGTATTTT. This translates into CATSDLGTSSGTDTQYF.

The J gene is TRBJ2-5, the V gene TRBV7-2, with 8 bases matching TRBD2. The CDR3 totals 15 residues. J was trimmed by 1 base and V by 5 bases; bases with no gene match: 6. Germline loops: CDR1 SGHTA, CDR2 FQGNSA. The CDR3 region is CASSPMGTSQETQYF. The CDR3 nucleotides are TGTGCCAGCAGCCCCATGGGGACTAGCCAAGAGACCCAGTACTTC.